This TCR beta chain was identified during a study of cytomegalovirus exposure and HLA in healthy donors. 13 Jbeta primers and 60 Vbeta primers were used for the PCR. Measured with immunoSEQ multiplex PCR; TCRdb has only the in-frame clones, and not every one. The table shows approximately 150,000 clones, with roughly 80% occurring only once. From germline, CDR1 is MNHNS and CDR2 SASEGT. With 2 bases removed from V and 0 bases from J, the gap between germline ends came to 11 bases. The CDR3 spans 17 residues. This receptor was obtained from a man aged 25-45 years in good health and CMV-seronegative. The chain recombines TRBV6-1 with TRBJ1-6; possibly TRBD1 for D (6 bases). The sequenced sample was PBMCs. This chain's CDR3 is CASSEKDRSSYNSPLHF. CDR3 nucleotides: TGTGCCAGCAGTGAAAAAGACAGGAGCTCCTATAATTCACCCCTCCACTTT.